Listed below are T cell receptor beta chains from one sample, sequenced in a study of cytomegalovirus exposure and HLA in healthy donors. The protocol was immunoSEQ multiplex PCR, while the TCRdb copy is restricted to in-frame clones and leaves out a portion. The sample yields over 90,000 clones, approximately 94% seen once. Sequenced material: PBMCs. Every receptor here comes from a woman between 18 and 29 years old in good health and CMV-seronegative. Each CDR3 is given with its conserved first and last residue. Each record gives: clone size, CDR3 length, V gene, D gene, J gene, CDR3 DNA, CDR3 protein. D genes are given only for firm matches. Not all rows give a size; the values are once, few, many and, for expanded clones, a class.

>-|14|TRBV7-9|TRBD1|TRBJ2-7
TGTGCCAGCAGCGAGGGGGCTAGCTTCTACGAGCAGTACTTC
CASSEGASFYEQYF
>-|15|TRBV5-1|TRBD2|TRBJ2-2
TGCGCCAGCACCCTAGCGGTACCCGGGGCCGGGGAGCTGTTTTTT
CASTLAVPGAGELFF
>-|12|TRBV5-4|-|TRBJ1-2
TGTGCCAGCACACAGGGCCTCTATGGCTACACCTTC
CASTQGLYGYTF
>-|16|TRBV6-1|TRBD2|TRBJ2-7
TGTGCCAGCAGTGAATTGGGGGAGGGCACTATCTACGAGCAGTACTTC
CASSELGEGTIYEQYF
>-|18|TRBV2|TRBD2|TRBJ2-1
TGTGCCAGCAGTGGATCTTTGCCGAGCGGGAGGGACTACAATGAGCAGTTCTTC
CASSGSLPSGRDYNEQFF
>-|14|TRBV19|-|TRBJ2-7
TGTGCCAGTAGTACCCAGACTGGCTCCTACGAGCAGTACTTC
CASSTQTGSYEQYF
>-|14|TRBV27|TRBD1|TRBJ1-1
TGTGCCAGCAGTTTGGGACAGGGGAACACTGAAGCTTTCTTT
CASSLGQGNTEAFF
>few|17|TRBV4-1|-|TRBJ1-2
TGCGCCAGCAGCCAAGATCTGATAGGGAGGAGGAACTATGGCTACACCTTC
CASSQDLIGRRNYGYTF
>once|13|TRBV27|-|TRBJ1-2
TGTGCCAGCAGCCCCCGGGAGGTGGGAGGCTACACCTTC
CASSPREVGGYTF
>-|12|TRBV25-1|TRBD1|TRBJ2-7
TGTGCCAGCAGGGGGACAGCCTACGAGCAGTACTTC
CASRGTAYEQYF
>-|17|TRBV5-4|-|TRBJ1-3
TGTGCCAGCAGCTTGACTTTCGCGGGGAGAGCTGGAAACACCATATATTTT
CASSLTFAGRAGNTIYF
>-|12|TRBV6-5|-|TRBJ2-2
TGTGCCAGTTTCGGTGTTTCCGGGGAGCTGTTTTTT
CASFGVSGELFF
>-|13|TRBV6-1|-|TRBJ2-7
TGTGCCAGCAGTGAAGAAAGGGGATACGAGCAGTACTTC
CASSEERGYEQYF
>-|16|TRBV6-6|-|TRBJ2-2
TGTGCCAGCAGGACAGGGGCGGGACTACACACCGGGGAGCTGTTTTTT
CASRTGAGLHTGELFF
>-|16|TRBV6-5|-|TRBJ2-2
TGTGCCAGCAGTTACTCAGCGGAGCTTAACACCGGGGAGCTGTTTTTT
CASSYSAELNTGELFF
>-|13|TRBV25-1|-|TRBJ2-1
TGTGCCAGCAGTGCACAGCTGAACAATGAGCAGTTCTTC
CASSAQLNNEQFF
>-|14|TRBV28|TRBD1|TRBJ1-1
TGTGCCAGCAGTCCACAGGGGGGCCGGGCTGAAGCTTTCTTT
CASSPQGGRAEAFF
>once|16|TRBV21-1|-|TRBJ1-4
TGTGCCAGCAGCCCCCGACACCTTACAACTAATGAAAAACTGTTTTTT
CASSPRHLTTNEKLFF
>-|17|TRBV11-2|TRBD1|TRBJ1-2
TGTGCCAGCAGCCCCCGGACAGGGCCGCTATCTAACTATGGCTACACCTTC
CASSPRTGPLSNYGYTF
>-|17|TRBV4-2|TRBD2|TRBJ2-1
TGTGCCAGCAGCCAAGCCCTAGCGGGGGGGCCTTGGTATGAGCAGTTCTTC
CASSQALAGGPWYEQFF
>-|16|TRBV28|-|TRBJ1-4
TGTGCCAGCAGTCAAACATTCTTAACAACTAATGAAAAACTGTTTTTT
CASSQTFLTTNEKLFF
>-|15|TRBV6-4|TRBD1|TRBJ2-3
TGTGCCAGCAGTGACGGACAGGGTAGCACAGATACGCAGTATTTT
CASSDGQGSTDTQYF
>-|15|TRBV4-1|TRBD1|TRBJ1-5
TGCGCCAGCAGCCAGGATCGGACAGGGAGGCAGCCCCAGCATTTT
CASSQDRTGRQPQHF
>-|15|TRBV11-1|TRBD2|TRBJ2-7
TGTGCCAGCAGCTGGACTAGCGGGGGGTCCTACGAGCAGTACTTC
CASSWTSGGSYEQYF
>-|14|TRBV5-4|TRBD2|TRBJ2-1
TGTGCCAGCAGCTTGGACGGGGGAGGGAATGAGCAGTTCTTC
CASSLDGGGNEQFF
>-|13|TRBV5-1|-|TRBJ1-1
TGCGCCAGCAGGACAGACTTGAACACTGAAGCTTTCTTT
CASRTDLNTEAFF
>-|15|TRBV5-1|-|TRBJ2-1
TGCGCCAGCAGCTTCGGACAGGGAGGGTACAATGAGCAGTTCTTC
CASSFGQGGYNEQFF
>-|13|TRBV29-1|TRBD2|TRBJ2-1
TGCAGCGTTGCAGGACTAGCGGGCGGCGAGCAGTTCTTC
CSVAGLAGGEQFF
>-|14|TRBV10-3|-|TRBJ1-2
TGTGCCATCAGTCAGACCGGGACTTTCTTTGGCTACACCTTC
CAISQTGTFFGYTF
>-|14|TRBV2|-|TRBJ1-3
TGTGCCAGCAGTGGCGGAAGCTCTGGAAACACCATATATTTT
CASSGGSSGNTIYF
>-|15|TRBV4-2|TRBD1|TRBJ1-2
TGTGCCAGCAGCCGCCCGGGACAGGGGAACGATGGCTACACCTTC
CASSRPGQGNDGYTF
>-|13|TRBV4-1|-|TRBJ2-7
TGCGCCAGCAGCCAAACAGCTTTCTACGAGCAGTACTTC
CASSQTAFYEQYF
>-|14|TRBV19|TRBD1|TRBJ1-2
TGTGCCAGTAGTATTAGGGGGCAAACCTATGGCTACACCTTC
CASSIRGQTYGYTF
>once|15|TRBV9|-|TRBJ2-1
TGTGCCAGCAGCGCGAGCGGTTACTCCTACAATGAGCAGTTCTTC
CASSASGYSYNEQFF
>-|19|TRBV10-3|TRBD2|TRBJ2-7
TGTGCCATCAGGCGAAATAGACTAGCGGGGGATCTCCCGTCCTACGAGCAGTACTTC
CAIRRNRLAGDLPSYEQYF
>-|17|TRBV27|TRBD1|TRBJ2-1
TGTGCCAGCAGTTTAAGTACTGGGGACAGGGTCTACAATGAGCAGTTCTTC
CASSLSTGDRVYNEQFF
>-|16|TRBV6-5|TRBD1|TRBJ2-3
TGTGCCAGCAGTTCTTGGGACAGAAAAGGCACAGATACGCAGTATTTT
CASSSWDRKGTDTQYF
>-|15|TRBV9|-|TRBJ2-4
TGTGCCAGCAGCGCATCGGGACTAGCCAAAAACATTCAGTACTTC
CASSASGLAKNIQYF
>-|16|TRBV27|TRBD1|TRBJ1-5
TGTGCCAGCAGTTTATTCGCAGGGGGCGGGTTGGGGCCCCAGCATTTT
CASSLFAGGGLGPQHF
>-|14|TRBV27|-|TRBJ1-3
TGTGCCAGCAGTTCGGGGAGGTCTGGAAACACCATATATTTT
CASSSGRSGNTIYF
>once|16|TRBV7-2|TRBD1|TRBJ2-3
TGTGCCAGCAGCTTATCCCGGGACAGGGGCACAGATACGCAGTATTTT
CASSLSRDRGTDTQYF
>-|14|TRBV25-1|TRBD1|TRBJ1-3
TGTGCCAGCGGGCTAGGGGGCGCTGGAAACACCATATATTTT
CASGLGGAGNTIYF
>-|13|TRBV2|TRBD1|TRBJ1-2
TGTGCCAGCGAGGGACAGGGGGCTGGCGGCTACACCTTC
CASEGQGAGGYTF
>-|14|TRBV4-1|TRBD1|TRBJ1-4
TGCGCCAGCAGCCTCGGGACAGGGGATGAAAAACTGTTTTTT
CASSLGTGDEKLFF
>-|12|TRBV15|-|TRBJ2-7
TGTGCCACCAGCAACCGTCTAGACGAGCAGTACTTC
CATSNRLDEQYF
>-|13|TRBV7-2|TRBD1|TRBJ1-2
TGTGCCAGCAGCAAGGGACAGGGCTATGGCTACACCTTC
CASSKGQGYGYTF
>-|16|TRBV5-1|TRBD2|TRBJ2-5
TGCGCCAGCAGCTTGAATAGCGGGGGGGCCGGAGAGACCCAGTACTTC
CASSLNSGGAGETQYF